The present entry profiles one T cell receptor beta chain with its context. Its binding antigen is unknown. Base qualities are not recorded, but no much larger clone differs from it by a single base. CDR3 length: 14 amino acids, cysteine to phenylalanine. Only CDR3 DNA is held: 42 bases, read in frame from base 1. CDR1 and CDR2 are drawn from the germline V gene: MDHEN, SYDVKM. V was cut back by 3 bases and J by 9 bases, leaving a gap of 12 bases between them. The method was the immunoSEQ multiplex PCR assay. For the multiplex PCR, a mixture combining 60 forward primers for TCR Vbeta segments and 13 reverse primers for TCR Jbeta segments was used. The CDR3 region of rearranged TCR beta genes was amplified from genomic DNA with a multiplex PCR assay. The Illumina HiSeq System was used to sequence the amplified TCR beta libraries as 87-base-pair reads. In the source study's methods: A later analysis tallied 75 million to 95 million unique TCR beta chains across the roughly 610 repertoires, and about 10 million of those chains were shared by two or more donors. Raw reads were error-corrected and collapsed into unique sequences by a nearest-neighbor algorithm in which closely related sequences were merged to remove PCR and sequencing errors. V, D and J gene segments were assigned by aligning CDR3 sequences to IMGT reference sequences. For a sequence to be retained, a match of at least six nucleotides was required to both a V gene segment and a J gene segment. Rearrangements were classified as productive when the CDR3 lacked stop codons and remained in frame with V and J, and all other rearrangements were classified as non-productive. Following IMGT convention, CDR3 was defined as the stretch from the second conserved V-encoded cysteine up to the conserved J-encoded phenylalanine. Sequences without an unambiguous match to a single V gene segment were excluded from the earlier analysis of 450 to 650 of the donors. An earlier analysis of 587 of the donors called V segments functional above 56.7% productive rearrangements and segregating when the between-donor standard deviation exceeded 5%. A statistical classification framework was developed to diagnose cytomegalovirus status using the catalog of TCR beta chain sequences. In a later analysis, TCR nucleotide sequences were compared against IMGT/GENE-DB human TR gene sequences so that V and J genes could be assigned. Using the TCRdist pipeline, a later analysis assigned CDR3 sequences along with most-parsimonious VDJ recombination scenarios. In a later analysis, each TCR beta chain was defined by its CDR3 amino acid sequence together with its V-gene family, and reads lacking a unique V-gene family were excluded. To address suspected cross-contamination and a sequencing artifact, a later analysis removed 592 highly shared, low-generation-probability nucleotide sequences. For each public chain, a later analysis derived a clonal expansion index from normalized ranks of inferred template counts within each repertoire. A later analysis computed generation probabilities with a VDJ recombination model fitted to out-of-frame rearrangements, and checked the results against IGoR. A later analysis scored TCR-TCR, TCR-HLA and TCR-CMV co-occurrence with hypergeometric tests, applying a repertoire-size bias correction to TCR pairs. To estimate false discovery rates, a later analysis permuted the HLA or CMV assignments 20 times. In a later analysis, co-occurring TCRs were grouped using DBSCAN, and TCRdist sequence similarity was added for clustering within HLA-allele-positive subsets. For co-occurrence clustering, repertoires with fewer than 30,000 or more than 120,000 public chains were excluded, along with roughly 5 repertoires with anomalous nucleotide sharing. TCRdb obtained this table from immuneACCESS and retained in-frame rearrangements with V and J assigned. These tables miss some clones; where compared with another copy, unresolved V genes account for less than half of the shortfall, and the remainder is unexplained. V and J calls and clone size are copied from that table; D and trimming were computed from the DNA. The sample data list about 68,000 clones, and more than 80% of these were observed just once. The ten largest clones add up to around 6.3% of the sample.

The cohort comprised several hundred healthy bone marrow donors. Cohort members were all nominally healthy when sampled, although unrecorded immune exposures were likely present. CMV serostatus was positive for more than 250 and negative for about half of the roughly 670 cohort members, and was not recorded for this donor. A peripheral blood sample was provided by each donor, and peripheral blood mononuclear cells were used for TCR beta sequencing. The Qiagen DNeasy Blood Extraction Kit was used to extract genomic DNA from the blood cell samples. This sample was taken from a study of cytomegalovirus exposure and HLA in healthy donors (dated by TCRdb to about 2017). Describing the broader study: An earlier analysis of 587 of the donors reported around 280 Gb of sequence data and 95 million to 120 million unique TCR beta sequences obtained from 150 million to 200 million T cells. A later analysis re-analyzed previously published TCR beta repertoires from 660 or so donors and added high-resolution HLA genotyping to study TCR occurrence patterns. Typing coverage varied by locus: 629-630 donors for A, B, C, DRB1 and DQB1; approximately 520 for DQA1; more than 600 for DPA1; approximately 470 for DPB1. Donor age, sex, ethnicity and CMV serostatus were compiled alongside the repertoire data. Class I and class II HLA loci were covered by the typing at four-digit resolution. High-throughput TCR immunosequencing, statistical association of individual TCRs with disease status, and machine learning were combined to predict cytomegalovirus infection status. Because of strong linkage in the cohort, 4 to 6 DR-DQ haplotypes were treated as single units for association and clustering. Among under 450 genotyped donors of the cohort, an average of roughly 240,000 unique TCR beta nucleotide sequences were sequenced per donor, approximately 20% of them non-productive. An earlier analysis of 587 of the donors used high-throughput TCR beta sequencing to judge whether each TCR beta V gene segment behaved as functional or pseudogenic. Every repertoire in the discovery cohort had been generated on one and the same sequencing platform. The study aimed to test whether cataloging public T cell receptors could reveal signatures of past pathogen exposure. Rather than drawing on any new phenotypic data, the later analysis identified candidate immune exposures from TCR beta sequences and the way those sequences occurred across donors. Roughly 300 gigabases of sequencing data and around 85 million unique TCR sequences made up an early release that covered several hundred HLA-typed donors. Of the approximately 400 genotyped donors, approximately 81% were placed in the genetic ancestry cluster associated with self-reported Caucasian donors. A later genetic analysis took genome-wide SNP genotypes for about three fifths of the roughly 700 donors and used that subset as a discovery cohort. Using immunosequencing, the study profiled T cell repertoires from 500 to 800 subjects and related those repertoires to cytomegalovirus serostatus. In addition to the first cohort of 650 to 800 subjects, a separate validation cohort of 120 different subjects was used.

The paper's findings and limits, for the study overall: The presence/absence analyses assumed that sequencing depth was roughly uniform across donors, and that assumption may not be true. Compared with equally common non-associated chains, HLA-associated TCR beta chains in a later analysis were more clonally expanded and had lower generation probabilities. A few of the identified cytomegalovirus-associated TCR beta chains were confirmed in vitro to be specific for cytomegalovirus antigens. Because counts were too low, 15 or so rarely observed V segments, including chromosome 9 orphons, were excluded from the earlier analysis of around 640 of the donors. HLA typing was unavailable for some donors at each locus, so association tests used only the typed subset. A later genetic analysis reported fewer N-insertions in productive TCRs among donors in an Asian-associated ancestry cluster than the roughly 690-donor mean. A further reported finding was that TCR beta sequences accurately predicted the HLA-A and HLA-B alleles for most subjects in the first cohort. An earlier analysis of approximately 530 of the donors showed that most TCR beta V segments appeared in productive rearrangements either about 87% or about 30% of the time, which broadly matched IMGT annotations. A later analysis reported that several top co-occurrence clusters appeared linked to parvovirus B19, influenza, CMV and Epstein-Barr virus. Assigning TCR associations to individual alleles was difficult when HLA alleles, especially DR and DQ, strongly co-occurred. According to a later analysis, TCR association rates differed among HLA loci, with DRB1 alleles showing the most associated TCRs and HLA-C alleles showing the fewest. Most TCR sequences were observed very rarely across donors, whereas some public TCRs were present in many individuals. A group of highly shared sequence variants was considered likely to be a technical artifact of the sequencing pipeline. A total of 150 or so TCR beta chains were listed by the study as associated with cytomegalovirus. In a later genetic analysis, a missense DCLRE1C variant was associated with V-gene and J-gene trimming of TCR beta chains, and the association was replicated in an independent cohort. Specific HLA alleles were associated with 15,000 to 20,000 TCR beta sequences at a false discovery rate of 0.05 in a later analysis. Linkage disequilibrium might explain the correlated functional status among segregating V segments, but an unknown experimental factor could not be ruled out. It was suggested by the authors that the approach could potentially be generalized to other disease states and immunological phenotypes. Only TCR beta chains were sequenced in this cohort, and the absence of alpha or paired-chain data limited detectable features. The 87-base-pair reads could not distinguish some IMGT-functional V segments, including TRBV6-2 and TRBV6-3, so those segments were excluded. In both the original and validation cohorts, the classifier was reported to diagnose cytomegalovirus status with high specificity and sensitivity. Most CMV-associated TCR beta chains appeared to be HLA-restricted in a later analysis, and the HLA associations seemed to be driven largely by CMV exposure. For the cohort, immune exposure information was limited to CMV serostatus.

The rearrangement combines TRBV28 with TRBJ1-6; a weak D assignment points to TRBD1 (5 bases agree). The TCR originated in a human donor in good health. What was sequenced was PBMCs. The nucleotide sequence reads TGTGCCAGCAGTTTGTCAGGGTGGGTTTCACCCCTCCACTTT. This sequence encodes CASSLSGWVSPLHF.